The 18 T cell receptor beta chains given below trace back to one sample, sequenced in a study of T cell repertoires in cytomegalovirus infection. These receptors have no identified antigens. TCRdb re-called the reads with MiXCR, one entry per CDR3 protein. The data show about 340,000 distinct CDR3 sequences, about 27% seen once. The sequenced sample was cultured PBMCs, obtained from culture after CMV antigen stimulation. These receptors all stem from a human donor in good health (CMV status not recorded). Some clones in this sample may be carry-over from other donors' samples.

The chain links TRBV29-1 to TRBJ2-7; TRBD2 matches 7 bases. Germline V gives CDR1 SQVTM, CDR2 ANQGSEA. This CDR3 comprises 13 residues. V shed 4 bases, J shed 0 bases, and the junction held 3 bases outside the gene matches. CDR3 coding DNA: TGCAGCGTTGCTAGCGGTCTCTCCTACGAGCAGTACTTC. This translates into CSVASGLSYEQYF.

V is TRBV10-3 and J is TRBJ1-2; D perhaps matches TRBD1 (5 bases). Looked up from germline, CDR1 is ENHRY and CDR2 is SYGVKD. Trimming shortened V by 6 bases and J by 14 bases, and 19 bases separated the two germline ends. The CDR3 is 12 amino acids. CDR3 residues: CAISKGGRAFTF. The CDR3 DNA reads as TGTGCCATCAGCAAAGGAGGCAGGGCGTTTACCTTC.

This clonotype was recorded a few times. V and J are TRBV7-9 and TRBJ1-1; D is undetermined. Trimming left V 1 base short and J 6 bases short, with 9 bases between. This CDR3 has 13 residues. Germline V CDR1 and CDR2: SEHNR, FQNEAQ (reference sequence). The DNA for the CDR3 is TGTGCCAGCAGCTTAGACAGTAGGGCTGAAGCTTTCTTT. Translation gives CASSLDSRAEAFF.

The CDR3 region has the DNA TGTGCCAGCAGCCAAGAATCAGGGGGAGACGAGCAGTACTTC. Translated: CASSQESGGDEQYF. The chain couples TRBV4-2 to TRBJ2-7; 7 bases map to TRBD1. The CDR3 runs 14 residues. In germline, CDR1 is LGHNA, CDR2 YNFKEQ. V gave up 0 bases and J gave up 5 bases; unmatched junction bases: 4.

This clonotype has just a few counts. The V call is TRBV11-1, the J call TRBJ2-1; perhaps TRBD2 as D (5 bases). The germline V gene has CDR1 SGHAT and CDR2 FQDESV (reference sequence). The V end lost 5 bases, the J end lost 1 base, and 15 bases lay between the germline ends. The CDR3 loop spans 16 amino acids. DNA of the CDR3: TGTGCCAGCAGCCGAGACTGGAGGCCGTCCTACAATGAGCAGTTCTTC. Protein: CASSRDWRPSYNEQFF.

This clonotype appeared many times. This chain links TRBV27 with TRBJ1-1; D not resolved. V dropped 5 bases and J dropped 4 bases, with 8 bases sitting between them. This CDR3 has 12 amino acids. Germline-derived CDR1 and CDR2 are MNHEY and SMNVEV (reference sequence). CDR3 amino acids: CASSREGTEAFF. Written as DNA, the CDR3 is TGTGCCAGCAGTAGGGAGGGCACTGAAGCTTTCTTT.

The chain has TRBV29-1 and TRBJ2-1; tentative D call: TRBD2 (5 bases). The germline V gene encodes CDR1 SQVTM and CDR2 ANQGSEA. V was trimmed by 5 bases and J by 3 bases, leaving 17 bases between them. This CDR3 contains 15 residues. CDR3 amino acids: CSVPRGSQIYNEQFF. The CDR3 DNA sequence: TGCAGCGTTCCCCGGGGTTCGCAGATCTACAATGAGCAGTTCTTC.

The chain combines TRBV6-1 with TRBJ2-1, with D perhaps TRBD2 (6 bases). CDR3 length equals 12 residues. Per germline, CDR1 MNHNS and CDR2 SASEGT. Trimming stripped 8 bases from V and 6 bases from J, with 11 bases between. CDR3 bases: TGTGCCAGCGGGGACTCAGGCAATGAGCAGTTCTTC. Its protein is CASGDSGNEQFF.

The chain has TRBV12-3 or TRBV12-4 and TRBJ1-4; 11 bases map to TRBD1. This CDR3 is built from 16 residues. After removal of 6 bases from V and 6 bases from J, the junction contained 9 bases not matched to a gene. CDR3 in DNA: TGTGCCAGCAGCTCGACTCCGGGACAGGGGGATGAAAAACTGTTTTTT. Residues: CASSSTPGQGDEKLFF.

The chain couples TRBV5-5 to TRBJ1-5; TRBD1 matches 7 bases. The CDR3 is 15 residues long. With V trimmed by 3 bases and J by 2 bases, 5 bases remained unmatched. The germline V gene encodes CDR1 SGHKS and CDR2 YYEKEE (reference sequence). Here the CDR3 DNA reads TGTGCCAGCAGCTCGAACAGGGGTGGCAATCAGCCCCAGCATTTT. Translated, it gives CASSSNRGGNQPQHF.

CDR3 coding DNA: TGCAGTGCTAGGCCGGGACAGGGGGCAAGGGGCTACACCTTC. Its translation: CSARPGQGARGYTF. V gene TRBV20-1 combines with J gene TRBJ1-2; 12 nucleotides match TRBD1. This CDR3 has 14 amino acids. Germline V gene sequence: CDR1 DFQATT, CDR2 SNEGSKA (reference sequence). After removal of 3 bases from V and 8 bases from J, the junction contained 7 bases not matched to a gene.

Only one count was recorded for this clonotype. The chain uses TRBV6-1 and TRBJ2-2, with D unresolved. Deletions cut 4 bases from V and 8 bases from J, with 11 bases between. The germline V gene encodes CDR1 MNHNS and CDR2 SASEGT. This CDR3 has 13 amino acids. The CDR3 coding sequence is TGTGCCAGCAGTGCTGAGAGGACGGGGGAGCTGTTTTTT. Amino acids: CASSAERTGELFF.

The V gene is TRBV12-3 or TRBV12-4, the J gene TRBJ1-1, with D unclear. The CDR3 has 12 residues. V lost 0 bases and J 7 bases, leaving 6 bases between the germline ends. CDR3 protein: CASSLASGEAFF. DNA of the CDR3: TGTGCCAGCAGTTTAGCGTCTGGTGAAGCTTTCTTT.

This clonotype has at least ten counts. The CDR3, as DNA: TGTGCCAGCAGCGTAGCGGTGGGCCTAGCGGGAGCTTCCTACAATGAGCAGTTCTTC. Protein: CASSVAVGLAGASYNEQFF. The chain has TRBV9 and TRBJ2-1, with 10 bases matching TRBD2. The length of the CDR3 is 19 residues. Losses at the gene ends were 0 bases for V and 1 base for J; bases not matched to a gene: 10. CDR1 SGDLS and CDR2 YYNGEE come from the germline V gene.

This clonotype was detected a few times. The rearrangement joins TRBV27 to TRBJ2-7; D gene unclear. From germline, CDR1 is MNHEY and CDR2 SMNVEV (reference sequence). CDR3 length equals 14 residues. V was shortened by 5 bases and J by 2 bases, with 13 bases between the two germline ends. The CDR3 DNA reads as TGTGCCAGCAGTACCTACACGGATACCTACGAGCAGTACTTC. Protein product: CASSTYTDTYEQYF.

This rearrangement joins TRBV7-9 to TRBJ1-1; 9 bases are shared with TRBD1. This CDR3 has 11 residues. Trimming cost V 5 bases and J 11 bases; bases outside gene matches: 3. Germline values: CDR1 SEHNR, CDR2 FQNEAQ (reference sequence). The CDR3 nucleotides read TGTGCCAGCAGCCCCGGGACAGGGGCTTTCTTT. This translates into CASSPGTGAFF.

In this sample, this clonotype turned up a few times. The chain combines TRBV7-6 with TRBJ1-5; D perhaps matches TRBD1 (5 bases). V lost 5 bases and J 9 bases, leaving 14 bases between the germline ends. Germline V gene data show CDR1 as SGHVS and CDR2 as FNYEAQ. The CDR3 runs to 13 residues. The CDR3 region has the DNA TGTGCCAGCAGCCCCAGGGAGCACGGGCCCCAGCATTTT. Its translation: CASSPREHGPQHF. Combining the CDR3 with reference TRBV7-6 and TRBJ1-5 gives the whole variable domain GAGVSQSPRYKVTKRGQDVALRCDPISGHVSLYWYRQALGQGPEFLTYFNYEAQQDKSGLPNDRFSAERPEGSISTLTIQRTEQRDSAMYRCASSPREHGPQHFGDGTRLSIL.

The CDR3 DNA follows: TGCAGTGCTAGTAGTCAAGTTGGGGAAGCTTTCTTT. This encodes CSASSQVGEAFF. The chain joins TRBV20-1 to TRBJ1-1; D is unresolved. Germline loops: CDR1 DFQATT, CDR2 SNEGSKA (reference sequence). The V end lost 3 bases, the J end lost 8 bases, and 13 bases lay between the germline ends. This CDR3 is built from 12 residues.